This T cell receptor (beta chain) derives from a study of identical twins. For this clonotype: Its antigen is not identified.

TCRdb analysed the 5' RACE reads with MiXCR anew, one entry per CDR3 protein. The data hold under 250,000 distinct CDR3 sequences, with more than 6.5% observed a single time. The length of the CDR3 is 16 residues. J was trimmed by 4 bases and V by 2 bases; bases with no gene match: 7. The germline gives CDR1 MNHEY, CDR2 SVGEGT. Overall study results and limits: Excess sharing between twins was weaker in beta out-of-frame sequences.

These data also featured in a second study, about yellow fever vaccine responses in identical twins.

The V gene is TRBV6-2 or TRBV6-3, the J gene TRBJ1-5, with TRBD1 matching 8 bases. The specimen sequenced was memory (CD45RO+) T cells sorted from blood. The receptor comes from a woman aged 18-30 years in good health. CDR3 protein: CASSYLGTGSNQPQHF. The CDR3 nucleotides read TGTGCCAGCAGTTACCTCGGGACAGGCTCTAATCAGCCCCAGCATTTT.